This is a list of T cell receptor beta chains from one sample in a study of CD8+ T cells in alopecia areata. Produced via immunoSEQ multiplex PCR; TCRdb's table is partial and in-frame only. The repertoire holds some 160,000 clones, with around two thirds as singletons. Sequencing was done on a sample of CD8+ T cells sorted from blood. The receptor set was obtained from a human donor in good health. Each CDR3 is given with its conserved first and last residue. Each record gives: CDR3 length, D gene, clone size, J gene, V gene, CDR3 DNA, CDR3 protein. D genes are given only for firm matches. Size is omitted from some rows. Given values are once, few, many or a class for expanded clones.

cdr3_length: 16; d_call: -; clone_size: -; j_call: TRBJ1-1; v_call: TRBV30; cdr3_nt: TGTGCCTGGAGTGGGGGAGACGGCAGGGGGAACACTGAAGCTTTCTTT; cdr3_aa: CAWSGGDGRGNTEAFF
cdr3_length: 14; d_call: -; clone_size: -; j_call: TRBJ2-1; v_call: TRBV11-2; cdr3_nt: TGTGCCAGCAGCCCCCCGTACTCCCACAATGAGCAGTTCTTC; cdr3_aa: CASSPPYSHNEQFF
cdr3_length: 19; d_call: -; clone_size: -; j_call: TRBJ2-3; v_call: TRBV23-1; cdr3_nt: TGCGCCAGCGGCTCCCGGGGGCCAGGCAAGGGACGTGGCACAGATACGCAGTATTTT; cdr3_aa: CASGSRGPGKGRGTDTQYF
cdr3_length: 18; d_call: -; clone_size: -; j_call: TRBJ2-1; v_call: TRBV5-1; cdr3_nt: TGCGCCAGCAGCTCGGCGGTCGGGGGAGGTATTACCAATAATGAGCAGTTCTTC; cdr3_aa: CASSSAVGGGITNNEQFF
cdr3_length: 14; d_call: -; clone_size: -; j_call: TRBJ2-6; v_call: TRBV6-5; cdr3_nt: TGTGCCAGCAGTAACGGACCCGGGGCCAACGTCCTGACTTTC; cdr3_aa: CASSNGPGANVLTF
cdr3_length: 17; d_call: TRBD2; clone_size: -; j_call: TRBJ2-3; v_call: TRBV11-2; cdr3_nt: TGTGCCAGCAGCCCACAGTGGGCTAGCGGGAGGATAGATACGCAGTATTTT; cdr3_aa: CASSPQWASGRIDTQYF
cdr3_length: 14; d_call: -; clone_size: -; j_call: TRBJ1-5; v_call: TRBV28; cdr3_nt: TGTGCCAGCAGTCCAGGTTCGGGCAATCAGCCCCAGCATTTT; cdr3_aa: CASSPGSGNQPQHF
cdr3_length: 14; d_call: -; clone_size: -; j_call: TRBJ2-7; v_call: TRBV6-6; cdr3_nt: TGTGCCAGCAGTCACCCCGGGAACTACTACGAGCAGTACTTC; cdr3_aa: CASSHPGNYYEQYF
cdr3_length: 15; d_call: -; clone_size: -; j_call: TRBJ1-2; v_call: TRBV7-9; cdr3_nt: TGTGCCAGCAGCCCCCCGACAGCTTCTCGCTATGGCTACACCTTC; cdr3_aa: CASSPPTASRYGYTF
cdr3_length: 14; d_call: -; clone_size: few; j_call: TRBJ1-2; v_call: TRBV13; cdr3_nt: TGTGCCAGCAGCTCCCCGGACCGCCCCGGTGGCTACACCTTC; cdr3_aa: CASSSPDRPGGYTF
cdr3_length: 18; d_call: TRBD1; clone_size: once; j_call: TRBJ2-6; v_call: TRBV13; cdr3_nt: TGTGCCAGCAGCGGAATTACAGGGGCGACCTCTGGGGCCAACGTCCTGACTTTC; cdr3_aa: CASSGITGATSGANVLTF
cdr3_length: 9; d_call: -; clone_size: once; j_call: TRBJ1-1; v_call: TRBV6-5; cdr3_nt: TGTGCCAGCAAGTGCGAAGCTTTCTTT; cdr3_aa: CASKCEAFF
cdr3_length: 14; d_call: -; clone_size: few; j_call: TRBJ2-7; v_call: TRBV5-5; cdr3_nt: TGTGCCAGCAGCCCTAGACAGGCATCCTACGAGCAGTACTTC; cdr3_aa: CASSPRQASYEQYF
cdr3_length: 13; d_call: -; clone_size: once; j_call: TRBJ1-2; v_call: TRBV9; cdr3_nt: TGTGCCAGCAGCCCCCGGGGGAACTATGGCTACACCTTC; cdr3_aa: CASSPRGNYGYTF
cdr3_length: 14; d_call: -; clone_size: -; j_call: TRBJ1-1; v_call: TRBV6-5; cdr3_nt: TGTGCCAGCAGTTACGAGGGACAGAACACTGAAGCTTTCTTT; cdr3_aa: CASSYEGQNTEAFF
cdr3_length: 14; d_call: TRBD1; clone_size: few; j_call: TRBJ1-5; v_call: TRBV11-1; cdr3_nt: TGTGCCAGCAGACGGGACAGGGGACGGCAGCCCCAGCATTTT; cdr3_aa: CASRRDRGRQPQHF
cdr3_length: 11; d_call: -; clone_size: few; j_call: TRBJ1-1; v_call: TRBV29-1; cdr3_nt: TGCAGCGTTGAAGGCAGGGACGGAGCTTTCTTT; cdr3_aa: CSVEGRDGAFF
cdr3_length: 16; d_call: -; clone_size: -; j_call: TRBJ2-3; v_call: TRBV5-6; cdr3_nt: TGTGCCAGCAGCCCCGGGTGGGGATTAAGCACAGATACGCAGTATTTT; cdr3_aa: CASSPGWGLSTDTQYF
cdr3_length: 12; d_call: -; clone_size: -; j_call: TRBJ2-3; v_call: TRBV9; cdr3_nt: TGTGCCAGCAGCCAAGGCACGGGTACGCAGTATTTT; cdr3_aa: CASSQGTGTQYF
cdr3_length: 12; d_call: TRBD2; clone_size: few; j_call: TRBJ2-7; v_call: TRBV29-1; cdr3_nt: TGCAGCGTTGTTGAGCGGGAGAACGAGCAGTACTTC; cdr3_aa: CSVVERENEQYF
cdr3_length: 14; d_call: TRBD2; clone_size: -; j_call: TRBJ2-2; v_call: TRBV29-1; cdr3_nt: TGCAGCGCCGGGACTAGCGGGAACACCGGGGAGCTGTTTTTT; cdr3_aa: CSAGTSGNTGELFF
cdr3_length: 17; d_call: -; clone_size: few; j_call: TRBJ2-6; v_call: TRBV5-6; cdr3_nt: TGTGCCAGCAGCTCTTTAGGGAGGAGCTCTGGGGCCAACGTCCTGACTTTC; cdr3_aa: CASSSLGRSSGANVLTF
cdr3_length: 11; d_call: -; clone_size: -; j_call: TRBJ1-1; v_call: TRBV2; cdr3_nt: TGTGCCAGTCCCGGTCGGTCTGAAGCTTTCTTT; cdr3_aa: CASPGRSEAFF
cdr3_length: 13; d_call: -; clone_size: -; j_call: TRBJ1-2; v_call: TRBV19; cdr3_nt: TGTGCCAGTAGTCCTCTCCTCTTTGATGGCTACACCTTC; cdr3_aa: CASSPLLFDGYTF
cdr3_length: 13; d_call: -; clone_size: -; j_call: TRBJ2-6; v_call: TRBV29-1; cdr3_nt: TGCAGCGTTTTTGCCTCTGGGGCCAACGTCCTGACTTTC; cdr3_aa: CSVFASGANVLTF
cdr3_length: 14; d_call: -; clone_size: -; j_call: TRBJ2-3; v_call: TRBV6-1; cdr3_nt: TGTGCCAGCAGGGACCGTCTGGGAACAGATACGCAGTATTTT; cdr3_aa: CASRDRLGTDTQYF
cdr3_length: 13; d_call: TRBD2; clone_size: -; j_call: TRBJ2-1; v_call: TRBV4-1; cdr3_nt: TGCGCCAGCAGGGCCAGTAGCGGGGATGAGCAGTTCTTC; cdr3_aa: CASRASSGDEQFF
cdr3_length: 14; d_call: TRBD1; clone_size: -; j_call: TRBJ2-7; v_call: TRBV7-9; cdr3_nt: TGTGCCAGCAGCGGGGATACAGGGGGCTACGAGCAGTACTTC; cdr3_aa: CASSGDTGGYEQYF
cdr3_length: 18; d_call: TRBD2; clone_size: -; j_call: TRBJ2-1; v_call: TRBV28; cdr3_nt: TGTGCCAGCAGTTCGCACCGGGGCACTAGCGGGAGAGAGCAAGAGCAGTTCTTC; cdr3_aa: CASSSHRGTSGREQEQFF
cdr3_length: 12; d_call: -; clone_size: few; j_call: TRBJ1-5; v_call: TRBV23-1; cdr3_nt: TGCGCCAGCAGTCAATACGGTCAGCCCCAGCATTTT; cdr3_aa: CASSQYGQPQHF
cdr3_length: 13; d_call: TRBD1; clone_size: -; j_call: TRBJ2-7; v_call: TRBV28; cdr3_nt: TGTGCCAGGAACGCTTCCGGGGACAGGCGGTCGTACTTC; cdr3_aa: CARNASGDRRSYF
cdr3_length: 14; d_call: TRBD2; clone_size: few; j_call: TRBJ2-7; v_call: TRBV23-1; cdr3_nt: TGCGCCAGCTCCCTGGGGGGAGGGTCCTACGAGCAGTACTTC; cdr3_aa: CASSLGGGSYEQYF
cdr3_length: 16; d_call: TRBD2; clone_size: -; j_call: TRBJ2-7; v_call: TRBV9; cdr3_nt: TGTGCCAGCAGTGATGTAGCGGGAGGGCCCTCCTACGAGCAGTACTTC; cdr3_aa: CASSDVAGGPSYEQYF
cdr3_length: 15; d_call: -; clone_size: once; j_call: TRBJ2-5; v_call: TRBV6-5; cdr3_nt: TGTGCCAGCAGTTACAGCCAGGGATCCCAAGAGACCCAGTACTTC; cdr3_aa: CASSYSQGSQETQYF
cdr3_length: 16; d_call: TRBD1; clone_size: -; j_call: TRBJ2-2; v_call: TRBV11-2; cdr3_nt: TGTGCCAGCAGCTTAAGGACAGGACAGAACACCGGGGAGCTGTTTTTT; cdr3_aa: CASSLRTGQNTGELFF
cdr3_length: 16; d_call: -; clone_size: -; j_call: TRBJ2-1; v_call: TRBV7-9; cdr3_nt: TGTGCCAGCAGACTTGCGGTTGGAGGGTCCTACAATGAGCAGTTCTTC; cdr3_aa: CASRLAVGGSYNEQFF
cdr3_length: 17; d_call: -; clone_size: few; j_call: TRBJ2-6; v_call: TRBV5-6; cdr3_nt: TGTGCCAGCAGCTTGTACGAGGCCCTTTCTGGGGCCAACGTCCTGACTTTC; cdr3_aa: CASSLYEALSGANVLTF
cdr3_length: 19; d_call: TRBD2; clone_size: few; j_call: TRBJ2-3; v_call: TRBV15; cdr3_nt: TGTGCCACCAGCAAGCGCCCCGGGTTTGAGCGGGAGGTCCCCCACACGCAGTATTTT; cdr3_aa: CATSKRPGFEREVPHTQYF
cdr3_length: 13; d_call: -; clone_size: -; j_call: TRBJ1-2; v_call: TRBV27; cdr3_nt: TGTGCCAGCAGGCCCAGGGGAGGCTATGGCTACACCTTC; cdr3_aa: CASRPRGGYGYTF
cdr3_length: 10; d_call: -; clone_size: few; j_call: TRBJ2-1; v_call: TRBV29-1; cdr3_nt: TGCAGCGTTGTGGAGTATGAGCAGTTCTTC; cdr3_aa: CSVVEYEQFF
cdr3_length: 14; d_call: -; clone_size: -; j_call: TRBJ2-7; v_call: TRBV10-1; cdr3_nt: TGCGCCAGCAGTGAGATGCCAGACTCCTACGAGCAGTACTTC; cdr3_aa: CASSEMPDSYEQYF
cdr3_length: 16; d_call: -; clone_size: -; j_call: TRBJ2-7; v_call: TRBV15; cdr3_nt: TGTGCCACCAGCAGAGTTGGGCCGGAGGGTTTGGGCGAGCAGTACTTC; cdr3_aa: CATSRVGPEGLGEQYF
cdr3_length: 14; d_call: -; clone_size: -; j_call: TRBJ2-5; v_call: TRBV14; cdr3_nt: TGTGCCAGCAGCCAGACTTGGGGGTACGAGACCCAGTACTTC; cdr3_aa: CASSQTWGYETQYF
cdr3_length: 11; d_call: -; clone_size: -; j_call: TRBJ1-2; v_call: TRBV29-1; cdr3_nt: TGCAGCGTTGAGGTGGACAACGGCTACACCTTC; cdr3_aa: CSVEVDNGYTF
cdr3_length: 14; d_call: -; clone_size: -; j_call: TRBJ1-1; v_call: TRBV6-5; cdr3_nt: TGTGCCAGCAGTTACTCCTATCGAGGCACTGAAGCTTTCTTT; cdr3_aa: CASSYSYRGTEAFF
cdr3_length: 12; d_call: -; clone_size: few; j_call: TRBJ2-1; v_call: TRBV30; cdr3_nt: TGTGCCTGGAGTGTAGGGCCGGGTGAGCAGTTCTTC; cdr3_aa: CAWSVGPGEQFF
cdr3_length: 14; d_call: -; clone_size: -; j_call: TRBJ1-2; v_call: TRBV2; cdr3_nt: TGTGCCAGCAGTAGCTCGGGGGATGGGTATGGCTACACCTTC; cdr3_aa: CASSSSGDGYGYTF
cdr3_length: 13; d_call: -; clone_size: -; j_call: TRBJ2-3; v_call: TRBV11-2; cdr3_nt: TGTGCCAGCAGCGACGAGATCGGAGATACGCAGTATTTT; cdr3_aa: CASSDEIGDTQYF
cdr3_length: 14; d_call: TRBD2; clone_size: -; j_call: TRBJ2-7; v_call: TRBV7-8; cdr3_nt: TGTGCCAGCAGTATGACTAGCGGGAGTAGCGAGCAGTACTTC; cdr3_aa: CASSMTSGSSEQYF
cdr3_length: 14; d_call: -; clone_size: few; j_call: TRBJ2-1; v_call: TRBV27; cdr3_nt: TGTGCCAGCAGTTCCTCTAGCCCCCACAATGAGCAGTTCTTC; cdr3_aa: CASSSSSPHNEQFF
cdr3_length: 17; d_call: TRBD2; clone_size: few; j_call: TRBJ2-5; v_call: TRBV27; cdr3_nt: TGTGCCAGCAGTCCCCTGACTGTTGGCGGGAGAGTGGAGACCCAGTACTTC; cdr3_aa: CASSPLTVGGRVETQYF
cdr3_length: 14; d_call: -; clone_size: -; j_call: TRBJ2-5; v_call: TRBV27; cdr3_nt: TGTGCCAGCAGTCCTCAAGCGGAGCAAGAGACCCAGTACTTC; cdr3_aa: CASSPQAEQETQYF
cdr3_length: 14; d_call: -; clone_size: -; j_call: TRBJ2-5; v_call: TRBV7-2; cdr3_nt: TGTGCCAGCAGCTTAAACAGGCGCCAAGAGACCCAGTACTTC; cdr3_aa: CASSLNRRQETQYF
cdr3_length: 11; d_call: -; clone_size: few; j_call: TRBJ1-2; v_call: TRBV29-1; cdr3_nt: TGCAGCGTTCGGGACAAGGTTGTCTACACCTTC; cdr3_aa: CSVRDKVVYTF